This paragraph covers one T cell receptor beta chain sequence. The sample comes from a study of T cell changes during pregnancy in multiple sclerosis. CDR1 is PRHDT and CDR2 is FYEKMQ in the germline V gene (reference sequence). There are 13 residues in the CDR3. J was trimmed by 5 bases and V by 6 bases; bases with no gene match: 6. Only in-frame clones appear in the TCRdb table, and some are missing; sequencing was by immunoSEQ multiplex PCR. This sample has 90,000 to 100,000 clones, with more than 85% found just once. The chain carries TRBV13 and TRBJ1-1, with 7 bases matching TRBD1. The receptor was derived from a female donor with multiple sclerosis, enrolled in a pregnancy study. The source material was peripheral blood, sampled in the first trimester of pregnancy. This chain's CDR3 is CASSLQGTTEAFF. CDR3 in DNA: TGTGCCAGCAGTCTACAGGGGACGACTGAAGCTTTCTTT. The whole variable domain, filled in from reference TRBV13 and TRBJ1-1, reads AAGVIQSPRHLIKEKRETATLKCYPIPRHDTVYWYQQGPGQDPQFLISFYEKMQSDKGSIPDRFSAQQFSDYHSELNMSSLELGDSALYFCASSLQGTTEAFFGQGTRLTVV.